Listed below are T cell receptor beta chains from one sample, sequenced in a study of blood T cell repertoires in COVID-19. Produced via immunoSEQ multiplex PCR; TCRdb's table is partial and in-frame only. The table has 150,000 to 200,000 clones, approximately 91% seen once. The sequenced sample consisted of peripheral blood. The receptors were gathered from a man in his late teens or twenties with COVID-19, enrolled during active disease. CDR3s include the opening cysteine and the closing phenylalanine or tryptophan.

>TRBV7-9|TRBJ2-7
CASSLKSGSLDEQYF
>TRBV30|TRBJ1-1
CAWSRRAGNTEAFF
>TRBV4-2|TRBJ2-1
CASSQVGGRNEQFF
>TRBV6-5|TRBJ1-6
CASSIDRVNSPLHF
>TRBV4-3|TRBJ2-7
CASSQTAETGSYEQYF
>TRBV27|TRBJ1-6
CASRFLYRGRTNSPLHF
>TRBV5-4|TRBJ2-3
CASSLDPRGRPDTQYF
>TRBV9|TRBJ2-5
CASSVGGTSDEAQYF
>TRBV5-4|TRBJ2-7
CASSLGQGALYEQYF
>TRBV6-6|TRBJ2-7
CASSTQREVGYEQYF
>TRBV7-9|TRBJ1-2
CASSRRDRPYTF
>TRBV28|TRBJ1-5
CASSSRRTGHNQPQHF
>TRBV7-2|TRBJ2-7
CASSLDWTSGLYEQYF
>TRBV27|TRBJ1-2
CASSLFTGAAYGYTF
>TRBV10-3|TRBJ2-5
CAISPGGGARETQYF
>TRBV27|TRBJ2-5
CASSLGQTQTQYF
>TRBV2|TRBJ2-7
CASSAGGLAGAYEQYF
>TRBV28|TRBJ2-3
CASSLSAQSDTQYF
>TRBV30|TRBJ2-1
CAWSVWASGIDEQFF
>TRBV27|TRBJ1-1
CASSPPRQGGNTEAFF
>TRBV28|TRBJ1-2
CASSSGSGYTF
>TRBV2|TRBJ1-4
CASRRDRLTNEKLLF
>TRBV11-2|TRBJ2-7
CASSTRGQGFYEQYF
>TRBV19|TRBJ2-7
CASSMTGWEQYF